This note documents a single T cell receptor (beta chain) sequence. Its antigen is undetermined. This sample was included in a study of cytomegalovirus exposure and HLA in healthy donors. Germline V lookup: CDR1 SGHNT, CDR2 YYREEE (reference sequence). V trimming: 4 bases; J trimming: 4 bases; junction bases outside the gene matches: 10. This CDR3 is built from 15 residues. Study-level findings and limits: Sequencing probably produced one cluster of sequence variants that were highly shared. The investigators catalogued 150 to 200 TCR beta chains as cytomegalovirus-associated.

The PCR used 60 Vbeta and 13 Jbeta primers. Method: immunoSEQ multiplex PCR; TCRdb's copy keeps in-frame clones and lacks some. The sample has under 30,000 clones, 79% seen once. This chain connects TRBV5-4 to TRBJ2-7, with TRBD2 identical over 8 bases. This TCR derives from a male donor in good health and CMV-seronegative. The specimen was PBMCs. The CDR3 DNA is TGTGCCAGCAGCCCCGGGACACCGGGGGGGTACGAGCAGTACTTC. Amino acids: CASSPGTPGGYEQYF.